This T cell receptor beta chain emerged from a study of technical replicates of blood from a handful of donors. Using immunoSEQ multiplex PCR, the repertoire was profiled, and TCRdb retains in-frame clones only, with some absent. This table has more than 65,000 clones, just over 95% appearing once. J gave up 5 bases and V 2 bases, and 6 bases lay outside the gene matches. Germline loops: CDR1 SGHTA, CDR2 FQGTGA. The length of the CDR3 is 15 residues. This TCR derives from a human donor in good health. The V gene is TRBV7-3, the J gene TRBJ2-1; 7 bases fit TRBD2. What was sequenced was T cells isolated from PBMCs. CDR3 amino acids: CASSLAGTTHNEQFF. Written as DNA, the CDR3 is TGTGCCAGCAGCTTAGCCGGGACTACTCACAATGAGCAGTTCTTC.